This T cell receptor beta chain emerged from a study of cytomegalovirus exposure and HLA in healthy donors. 60 Vbeta and 13 Jbeta primers were used in PCR. Sequenced by immunoSEQ multiplex PCR; TCRdb stores in-frame clones only, minus some. Counted here are 150,000 to 200,000 clones, roughly 85% occurring once; the ten biggest clones make up 1%. Study-level results: In vitro assays verified that a few CMV-associated chains recognized CMV antigens specifically. Sequencing depth roughly uniform across donors was assumed in presence/absence analyses.

To note about this clone: Its antigen is as yet unknown.

V shed 4 bases and J 3 bases; nucleotides not matched to a gene: 11. Germline CDR1 is MNHEY and CDR2 is SMNVEV (reference sequence). CDR3 length equals 16 residues. Sequencing used PBMCs. The V gene is TRBV27, the J gene TRBJ2-7, with 8 bases matching TRBD1. The TCR originated in a boy younger than 10 in good health and CMV-seronegative. CDR3 bases: TGTGCCAGCAGTTACGGGACAGGAATGAGATACTACGAGCAGTACTTC. It translates to CASSYGTGMRYYEQYF.